A single sample gave rise to the 25 T cell receptor beta chains below, sequenced in a study of T-cell reconstitution after alpha-beta-depleted transplantation in children. Unique molecular identifiers were used in preparing the TCRbeta library. A single record per CDR3 protein comes from TCRdb applying MiXCR to the PCR reads. Of hundreds of thousands of distinct CDR3 sequences in the sample, roughly 13% were seen once. The source material was PBMCs, sampled before TCRalphabeta/CD19-depleted stem cell transplant. These receptors all come from a girl aged 2-10 years with congenital amegakaryocytic thrombocytopenia, due to receive a stem cell transplant.

Many counts were recorded for this clonotype. The chain is built from TRBV12-3 or TRBV12-4 and TRBJ2-1; 8 nucleotides line up with TRBD2. The CDR3 loop spans 17 amino acids. The J segment lost 5 bases and the V segment lost 0 bases, leaving 9 bases of the junction unmatched. The CDR3 bases are TGTGCCAGCAGTTTAGCGGAGGGGCGGGAGGCGCACAATGAGCAGTTCTTC. Amino acids: CASSLAEGREAHNEQFF.

This clonotype was seen ten or more times. The V and J genes are TRBV20-1 and TRBJ2-1, with 14 nucleotides matching TRBD2. This CDR3 region has 17 residues. The J segment lost 6 bases and the V segment lost 6 bases, leaving 13 bases of the junction unmatched. Germline V CDR1 and CDR2: DFQATT, SNEGSKA (reference sequence). The CDR3, as DNA: TGCAGTGCCCTGACTAGCGGGAGGGATTTTTTTATCAATGAGCAGTTCTTC. Translated: CSALTSGRDFFINEQFF.

The table lists this clonotype with many counts. The chain employs TRBV20-1 and TRBJ1-5; D remains unclear. The CDR3 loop spans 13 amino acids. Germline CDR1 is DFQATT and CDR2 is SNEGSKA (reference sequence). Deletions cut 3 bases from V and 6 bases from J, with 12 bases between. CDR3 region: CSASRLVTQPQHF. CDR3 nucleotides: TGCAGTGCTAGTCGACTGGTCACTCAGCCCCAGCATTTT.

This clonotype occurred many times. The CDR3 DNA sequence: TGTGCCAGCAGTTATCAGGAGACAGATACGCAGTATTTT. Its protein is CASSYQETDTQYF. This chain uses TRBV6-6 with TRBJ2-3, with no clear D. Germline assignment: CDR1 MNHNY and CDR2 SVGAGI (reference sequence). Trimming took off 3 bases at V and 3 bases at J, with 7 bases between the two ends. This CDR3 has 13 amino acids.

This clonotype showed up many times. The V gene is TRBV5-1, the J gene TRBJ2-5; D is unclear. The CDR3 is 13 amino acids. The germline CDR1 and CDR2 sequences are SGHRS and YFSETQ. Trimming shortened V by 1 base and J by 2 bases, and 6 bases separated the two germline ends. CDR3 DNA: TGCGCCAGCAGCTTGCGGCCGCAAGAGACCCAGTACTTC. Encoded protein: CASSLRPQETQYF.

This clonotype was seen at least ten times. This sequence joins TRBV10-2 and TRBJ2-1; D is undetermined. The CDR3 sequence is 12 residues long. Trimming removed 4 bases from V and 13 bases from J, with 14 bases in between. Germline values: CDR1 WSHSY, CDR2 SAAADI. CDR3 loop: CASSVSRKSQFF. The CDR3 coding sequence is TGCGCCAGCAGTGTCTCGAGGAAATCCCAGTTCTTC.

The chain uses TRBV12-3 or TRBV12-4 and TRBJ2-3; the match to TRBD2 covers 7 bases. V trimming: 11 bases; J trimming: 6 bases; junction bases outside the gene matches: 14. This CDR3 contains 14 residues. This chain's CDR3 is CAFSGAGPRDTQYF. The CDR3 DNA sequence: TGTGCCTTCTCCGGAGCGGGGCCTAGGGATACGCAGTATTTT.

In its sample, this clonotype was seen a few times. The CDR3: CSASQPGLTYEQYF. CDR3 nucleotides: TGCAGTGCTAGCCAGCCGGGACTAACCTACGAGCAGTACTTC. The gene calls are TRBV20-1 and TRBJ2-7; 7 bases match TRBD2. This CDR3 comprises 14 residues. Germline V gene sequence: CDR1 DFQATT, CDR2 SNEGSKA (reference sequence). Trimming took 3 bases from V and 2 from J; bases not matched to a gene: 7.

In this sample, this clonotype turned up many times. The rearrangement links TRBV5-1 to TRBJ2-7; D perhaps matches TRBD1 (6 bases). The CDR3 sequence is 14 residues long. V was clipped by 4 bases and J by 3 bases, with 14 bases between them. Germline V CDR1 and CDR2: SGHRS, YFSETQ. The CDR3 bases are TGCGCCAGCAGCCCCCGGGACACCTACTACGAGCAGTACTTC. Its translation: CASSPRDTYYEQYF.

This clonotype was recorded at least ten times. V and J are TRBV20-1 and TRBJ2-7; D possibly corresponds to TRBD2 (6 bases). The CDR3 contains 15 residues. CDR1 DFQATT and CDR2 SNEGSKA come from the germline V gene (reference sequence). Deletions cut 0 bases from V and 1 base from J, with 13 bases between. DNA of the CDR3: TGCAGTGCTAGAGATAAAACGGGAGTGTCCTACGAGCAGTACTTC. Its translation: CSARDKTGVSYEQYF.

This clonotype turned up a few times. V and J are TRBV7-6 and TRBJ2-1; 8 nucleotides align to TRBD2. This CDR3 contains 15 residues. Trimming cost V 2 bases and J 9 bases; bases outside gene matches: 9. The V gene's germline CDR1 is SGHVS and CDR2 FNYEAQ. The CDR3 coding sequence is TGTGCCAGCAGCTTAAACCGGGAGGGCCGGAGTGAGCAGTTCTTC. Translated, it gives CASSLNREGRSEQFF.

This clonotype was observed a few times. The chain is built from TRBV7-2 and TRBJ2-7; 9 bases are a match to TRBD1. The ends lost 5 bases at V and 0 bases at J; junction bases unmatched: 11. The germline V gene has CDR1 SGHTA and CDR2 FQGNSA. There are 17 residues in the CDR3. As DNA, the CDR3 is TGTGCCAGCAGCGTCTACTGGGACAGGGCCGCCTCCTACGAGCAGTACTTC. As protein: CASSVYWDRAASYEQYF. The variable domain in full, with the rest retrieved from reference TRBV7-2 and TRBJ2-7, is GAGVSQSPSNKVTEKGKDVELRCDPISGHTALYWYRQSLGQGLEFLIYFQGNSAPDKSGLPSDRFSAERTGGSVSTLTIQRTQQEDSAVYLCASSVYWDRAASYEQYFGPGTRLTVT.

The chain employs TRBV4-2 and TRBJ2-1, with 13 bases matching TRBD2. Germline CDR1 LGHNA, CDR2 YNFKEQ. After removal of 3 bases from V and 8 bases from J, the junction contained 7 bases not matched to a gene. The CDR3 consists of 16 residues. Here the CDR3 DNA reads TGTGCCAGCAGCCAGGATGGACTAGCGGGAGAGGATGAGCAGTTCTTC. Protein product: CASSQDGLAGEDEQFF.

In this sample, this clonotype turned up many times. This sequence joins TRBV5-1 and TRBJ2-1; 11 positions agree with TRBD2. The CDR3 extends over 18 amino acids. V dropped 0 bases and J dropped 0; count of bases not matched to a gene: 5. Germline assignment: CDR1 SGHRS and CDR2 YFSETQ. This chain's CDR3 is CASSLGLAGISSYNEQFF. The CDR3 DNA reads as TGCGCCAGCAGCTTGGGACTAGCGGGAATAAGCTCCTACAATGAGCAGTTCTTC. Based on the CDR3 plus reference TRBV5-1 and TRBJ2-1, the full variable domain is KAGVTQTPRYLIKTRGQQVTLSCSPISGHRSVSWYQQTPGQGLQFLFEYFSETQRNKGNFPGRFSGRQFSNSRSEMNVSTLELGDSALYLCASSLGLAGISSYNEQFFGPGTRLTVL.

This rearrangement joins TRBV6-1 to TRBJ2-5; D gene uncertain. The germline V gene encodes CDR1 MNHNS and CDR2 SASEGT. The V and J ends lost 6 bases and 4 bases respectively, with 21 bases between them. This CDR3 has 16 amino acids. In nucleotides, the CDR3 is TGTGCCAGCAGCCCAACAACAGTGGTACAGTCAGAGACCCAGTACTTC. This encodes CASSPTTVVQSETQYF.

This clonotype was counted only a few times. The chain links TRBV30 to TRBJ1-1; D remains ambiguous. The CDR3 covers 12 residues. The germline V and J ends were trimmed by 3 bases and 6 bases, with 11 bases remaining between them. In germline, CDR1 is GTSNPN, CDR2 SVGIG (reference sequence). CDR3 in amino acids: CAWRETISEAFF. The CDR3 region has the DNA TGTGCCTGGAGGGAGACAATTTCTGAAGCTTTCTTT.

In this sample, this clonotype turned up a few times. The chain recombines TRBV5-1 with TRBJ2-2, with TRBD2 matching over 9 bases. V was clipped by 4 bases and J by 5 bases; unmatched bases: 3. The germline gives CDR1 SGHRS, CDR2 YFSETQ. The CDR3 is made up of 14 amino acids. For the CDR3, the DNA is TGCGCCAGCAGCCTAGCGGGATGGACCGGGGAGCTGTTTTTT. Translation: CASSLAGWTGELFF.

There are many counts of this clonotype. This chain joins TRBV20-1 and TRBJ2-1, with 8 bases fitting TRBD2. V lost 3 bases, J lost 6 bases, and 10 bases stayed unmatched. The CDR3 length is 15 residues. Per the germline V gene, CDR1 is DFQATT and CDR2 is SNEGSKA (reference sequence). CDR3 protein: CSARVASGRSNEQFF. The CDR3 DNA follows: TGCAGTGCTAGGGTGGCCAGCGGGAGAAGCAATGAGCAGTTCTTC.

There are many counts of this clonotype. This chain connects TRBV3-1 to TRBJ2-2; 7 bases are a match to TRBD2. CDR1 is LGHDT and CDR2 is YNNKEL in the germline V gene (reference sequence). Trimming at V came to 4 bases and at J to 6 bases, leaving 11 bases not matched to a gene. This CDR3 region has 16 residues. The CDR3 sequence is CASSLASGRAAGELFF. The CDR3, as DNA: TGTGCCAGCAGCCTCGCTAGCGGAAGGGCCGCCGGGGAGCTGTTTTTT.

Concerning this clonotype itself: A much larger clone is a single base away; this may be a read error. The CDR3 region has the DNA TGTGCCAGCGGTCGTAGCGGGAGCACAGATACGCAGTATTTT. It specifies CASGRSGSTDTQYF. The rearrangement joins TRBV2 to TRBJ2-3, with 7 positions matching TRBD2. Germline CDR1 SNHLY, CDR2 FYNNEI. V was pared by 8 bases and J by 0 bases, with 5 bases of the junction left unmatched. The CDR3 consists of 14 residues.

The chain employs TRBV20-1 and TRBJ2-1, with TRBD2 matching over 7 bases. The germline gives CDR1 DFQATT, CDR2 SNEGSKA (reference sequence). This CDR3 is 15 amino acids long. V was clipped by 1 base and J by 9 bases; unmatched bases: 12. The CDR3, as DNA: TGCAGTGCTAGAGGTAGGGCGGGGCGGGAGAGTGAGCAGTTCTTC. Its protein is CSARGRAGRESEQFF.

This clonotype was counted a single time. One junction end does not reproduce the germline sequence, and a read error may be involved. The chain couples TRBV7-9 to TRBJ2-7; D is tentatively TRBD1 or TRBD2 (5 bases each). The length of the CDR3 is 14 residues. The germline CDR1 and CDR2 sequences are SEHNR and FQNEAQ (reference sequence). CDR3 DNA: TGTGCCAGGAGCTTGGGGCTAGCCTCCTACGAGCAGTACTTC. It yields the protein CARSLGLASYEQYF.

This clonotype was counted a few times. The V call is TRBV18, the J call TRBJ1-1; D not certain. The V gene's germline CDR1 is KGHSH and CDR2 LQKENI. The length of the CDR3 is 12 residues. The V end lost 3 bases, the J end lost 5 bases, and 7 bases lay between the germline ends. CDR3 in amino acids: CASSPDGTEAFF. The CDR3 nucleotides are TGTGCCAGCTCACCGGATGGAACTGAAGCTTTCTTT.

The table lists this clonotype with many counts. The V gene is TRBV24-1, the J gene TRBJ2-5, with D unclear. V shed 3 bases and J shed 4 bases, with 8 bases lying between them. This CDR3 comprises 13 residues. The germline V gene encodes CDR1 KGHDR and CDR2 SFDVKD. In DNA form, the CDR3 reads TGTGCCACCAGTGATACGGTCGGAGAGACCCAGTACTTC. Protein product: CATSDTVGETQYF.

The chain recombines TRBV20-1 with TRBJ2-5; perhaps TRBD1 as D (6 bases). The CDR3 is 13 amino acids. V dropped 5 bases and J dropped 2 bases, with 12 bases sitting between them. Germline CDR1 reads DFQATT; CDR2 reads SNEGSKA (reference sequence). DNA of the CDR3: TGCAGTGCTTGGCCGACAGGACAAGAGACCCAGTACTTC. Its protein product is CSAWPTGQETQYF.